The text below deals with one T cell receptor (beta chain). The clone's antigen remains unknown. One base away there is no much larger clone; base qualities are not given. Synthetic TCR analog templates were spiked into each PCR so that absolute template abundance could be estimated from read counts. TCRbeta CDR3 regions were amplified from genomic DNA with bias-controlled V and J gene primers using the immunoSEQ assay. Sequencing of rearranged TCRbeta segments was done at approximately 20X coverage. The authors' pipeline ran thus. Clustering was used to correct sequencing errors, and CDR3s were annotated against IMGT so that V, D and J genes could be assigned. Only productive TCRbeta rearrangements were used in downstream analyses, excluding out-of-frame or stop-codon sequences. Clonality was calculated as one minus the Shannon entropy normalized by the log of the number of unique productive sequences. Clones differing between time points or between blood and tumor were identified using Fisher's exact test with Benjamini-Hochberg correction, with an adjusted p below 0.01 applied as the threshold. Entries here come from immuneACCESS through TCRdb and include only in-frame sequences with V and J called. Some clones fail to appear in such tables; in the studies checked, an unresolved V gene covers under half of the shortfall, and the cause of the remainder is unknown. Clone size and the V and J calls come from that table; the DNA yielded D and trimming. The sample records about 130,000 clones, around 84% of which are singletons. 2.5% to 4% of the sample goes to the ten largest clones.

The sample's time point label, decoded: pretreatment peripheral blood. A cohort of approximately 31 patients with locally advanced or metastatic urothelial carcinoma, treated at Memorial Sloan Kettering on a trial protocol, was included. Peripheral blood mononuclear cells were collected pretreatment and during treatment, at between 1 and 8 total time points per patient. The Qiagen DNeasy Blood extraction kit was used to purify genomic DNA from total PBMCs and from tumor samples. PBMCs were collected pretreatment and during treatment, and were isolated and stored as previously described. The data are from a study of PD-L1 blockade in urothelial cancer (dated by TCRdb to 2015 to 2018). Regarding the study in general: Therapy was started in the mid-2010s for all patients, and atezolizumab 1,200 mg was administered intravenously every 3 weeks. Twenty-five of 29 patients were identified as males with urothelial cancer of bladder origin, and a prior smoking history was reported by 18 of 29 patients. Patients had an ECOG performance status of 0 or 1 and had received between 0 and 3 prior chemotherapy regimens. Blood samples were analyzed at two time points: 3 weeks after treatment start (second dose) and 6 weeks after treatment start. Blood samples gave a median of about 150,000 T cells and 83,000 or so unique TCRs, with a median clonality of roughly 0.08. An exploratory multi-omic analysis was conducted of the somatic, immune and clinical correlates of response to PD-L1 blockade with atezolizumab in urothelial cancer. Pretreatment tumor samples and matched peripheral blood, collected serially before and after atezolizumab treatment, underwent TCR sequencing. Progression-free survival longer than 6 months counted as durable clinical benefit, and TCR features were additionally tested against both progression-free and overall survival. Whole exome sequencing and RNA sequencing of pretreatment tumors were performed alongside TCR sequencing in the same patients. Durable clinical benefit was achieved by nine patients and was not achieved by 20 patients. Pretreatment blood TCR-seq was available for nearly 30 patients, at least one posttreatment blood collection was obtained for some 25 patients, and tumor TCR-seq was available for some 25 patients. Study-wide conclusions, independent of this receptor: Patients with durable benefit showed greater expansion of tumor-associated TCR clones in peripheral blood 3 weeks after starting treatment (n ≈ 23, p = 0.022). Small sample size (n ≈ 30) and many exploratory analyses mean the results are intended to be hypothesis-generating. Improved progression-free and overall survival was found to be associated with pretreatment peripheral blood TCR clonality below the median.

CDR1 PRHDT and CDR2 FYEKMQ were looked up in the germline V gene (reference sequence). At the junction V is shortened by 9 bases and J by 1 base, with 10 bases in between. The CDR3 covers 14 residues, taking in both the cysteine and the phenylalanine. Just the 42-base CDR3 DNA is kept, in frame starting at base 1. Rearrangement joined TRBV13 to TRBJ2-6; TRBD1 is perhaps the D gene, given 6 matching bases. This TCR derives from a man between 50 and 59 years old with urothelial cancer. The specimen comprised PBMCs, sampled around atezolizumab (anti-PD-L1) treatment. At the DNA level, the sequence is TGTGCCAGTACAGGGTTGTCTGGGGCCAACGTCCTGACTTTC. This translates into CASTGLSGANVLTF.